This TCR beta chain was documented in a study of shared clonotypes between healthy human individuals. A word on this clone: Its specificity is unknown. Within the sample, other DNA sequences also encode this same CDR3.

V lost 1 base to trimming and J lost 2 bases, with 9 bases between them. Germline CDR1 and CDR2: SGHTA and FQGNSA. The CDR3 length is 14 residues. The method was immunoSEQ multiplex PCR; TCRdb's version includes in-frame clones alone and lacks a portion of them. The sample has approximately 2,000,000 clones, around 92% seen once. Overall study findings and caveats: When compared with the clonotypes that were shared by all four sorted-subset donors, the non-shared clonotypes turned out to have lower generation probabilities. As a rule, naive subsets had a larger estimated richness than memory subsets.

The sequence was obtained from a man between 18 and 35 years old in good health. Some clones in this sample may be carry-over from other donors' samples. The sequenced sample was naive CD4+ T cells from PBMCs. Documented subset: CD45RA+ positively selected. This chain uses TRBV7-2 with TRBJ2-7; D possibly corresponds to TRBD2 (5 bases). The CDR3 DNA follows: TGTGCCAGCAGCTTAGTTGCCGGGGCCTACGAGCAGTACTTC. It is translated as CASSLVAGAYEQYF.